The T cell receptor beta chain under discussion was sequenced for a study of beta chain features in type 1 diabetes. Study conclusions and caveats: Type 1 diabetes patients had TCRB CDR3s that were shorter (moderately but significantly so) in all four CD4+ subsets.

Of the isolated RNA, all was reverse transcribed, and so the sequenced material was expressed TCRB transcripts. Clones were sequenced by immunoSEQ multiplex PCR, and TCRdb holds only the in-frame ones, with some missing. The table records roughly 240,000 clones, 20% to 25% of them present only once. About this clone itself: The antigen is not known.

V was pared by 1 base and J by 8 bases, with 15 bases between. This CDR3 has 15 residues. Germline CDR1 MGHRA, CDR2 YSYEKL. The chain has TRBV4-1 and TRBJ2-1; D is possibly TRBD1 (6 bases). The clonotype comes from a woman aged 25-40 years with type 1 diabetes. What was sequenced was naive CD4+ T cells from blood. The CDR3 region is CASSQVGHPEDEQFF. CDR3 nucleotides: TGCGCCAGCAGCCAAGTGGGACATCCCGAGGATGAGCAGTTCTTC.